Here is one T cell receptor (beta chain) with its context. Clones were sequenced by immunoSEQ multiplex PCR, and TCRdb holds only the in-frame ones, with some missing. The repertoire holds about 160,000 clones, with roughly 88% as singletons. This sample is part of a study of T cell responses to AZD1222 COVID-19 vaccine. The ends were cut back, 8 bases at V and 3 bases at J, with 10 bases in the middle. The germline V gene has CDR1 MNHEY and CDR2 SVGAGI. CDR3 size: 12 residues. The sequencing here drew on peripheral blood, taken 28 days after the second AZD1222 dose. The genes are TRBV6-5 and TRBJ1-2; no reliable D call. The TCR comes from an adult who received the AZD1222 COVID-19 vaccine. The chain's CDR3 is CASWLGDYGYTF. CDR3 DNA sequence: TGTGCCAGCTGGTTAGGTGACTATGGCTACACCTTC.